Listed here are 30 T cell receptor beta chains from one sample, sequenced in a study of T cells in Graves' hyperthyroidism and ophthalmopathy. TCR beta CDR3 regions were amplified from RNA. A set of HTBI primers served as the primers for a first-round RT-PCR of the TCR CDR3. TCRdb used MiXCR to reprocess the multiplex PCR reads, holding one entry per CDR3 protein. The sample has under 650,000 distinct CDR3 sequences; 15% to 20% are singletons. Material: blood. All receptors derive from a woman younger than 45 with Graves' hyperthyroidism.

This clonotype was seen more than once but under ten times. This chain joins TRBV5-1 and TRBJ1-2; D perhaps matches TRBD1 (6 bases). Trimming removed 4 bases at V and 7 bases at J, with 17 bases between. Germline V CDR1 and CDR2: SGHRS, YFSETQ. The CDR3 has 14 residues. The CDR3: CASSLPQGNVGYTF. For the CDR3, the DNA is TGCGCCAGCAGCCTCCCACAGGGAAATGTTGGCTACACCTTC.

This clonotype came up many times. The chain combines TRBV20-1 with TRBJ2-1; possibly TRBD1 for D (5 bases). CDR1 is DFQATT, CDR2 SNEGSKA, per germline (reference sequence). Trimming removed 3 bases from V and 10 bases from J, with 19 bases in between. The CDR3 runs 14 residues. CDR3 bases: TGCAGTGCTAGCCCAGGGTTTCCACAATGGGAGCAGTTCTTC. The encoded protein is CSASPGFPQWEQFF.

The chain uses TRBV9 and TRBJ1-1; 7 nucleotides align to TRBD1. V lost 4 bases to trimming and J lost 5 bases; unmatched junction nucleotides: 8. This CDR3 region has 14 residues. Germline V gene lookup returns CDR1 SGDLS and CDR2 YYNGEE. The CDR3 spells CASSPMTGRTEAFF. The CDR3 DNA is TGTGCCAGCAGCCCAATGACAGGGCGGACTGAAGCTTTCTTT.

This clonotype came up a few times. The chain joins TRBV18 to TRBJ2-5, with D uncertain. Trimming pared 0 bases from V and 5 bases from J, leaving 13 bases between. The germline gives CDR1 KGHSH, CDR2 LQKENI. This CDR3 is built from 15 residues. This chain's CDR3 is CASSPPTPVGETQYF. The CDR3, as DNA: TGTGCCAGCTCACCACCCACACCTGTGGGGGAGACCCAGTACTTC.

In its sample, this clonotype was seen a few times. As DNA, the CDR3 is TGTGCCAGCAGCCCCTCGGACTGGTCGGGTACCGGGGAGCTGTTTTTT. Translated: CASSPSDWSGTGELFF. This chain uses TRBV7-9 with TRBJ2-2; D possibly corresponds to TRBD2 (5 bases). The CDR3 contains 16 residues. With 5 bases removed from V and 5 bases from J, the gap between germline ends came to 18 bases. In germline, CDR1 is SEHNR, CDR2 FQNEAQ (reference sequence). Looking up the rest from reference TRBV7-9 and TRBJ2-2 gives the full variable domain: DTGVSQNPRHKITKRGQNVTFRCDPISEHNRLYWYRQTLGQGPEFLTYFQNEAQLEKSRLLSDRFSAERPKGSFSTLEIQRTEQGDSAMYLCASSPSDWSGTGELFFGEGSRLTVL.

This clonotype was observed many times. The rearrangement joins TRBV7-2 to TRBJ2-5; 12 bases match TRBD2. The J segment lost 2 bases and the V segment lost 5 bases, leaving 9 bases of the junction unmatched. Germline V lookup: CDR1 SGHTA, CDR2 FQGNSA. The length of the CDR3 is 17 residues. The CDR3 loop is CASSLTSGRLRQETQYF. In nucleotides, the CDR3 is TGTGCCAGCAGCCTTACTAGCGGGAGGCTACGACAAGAGACCCAGTACTTC.

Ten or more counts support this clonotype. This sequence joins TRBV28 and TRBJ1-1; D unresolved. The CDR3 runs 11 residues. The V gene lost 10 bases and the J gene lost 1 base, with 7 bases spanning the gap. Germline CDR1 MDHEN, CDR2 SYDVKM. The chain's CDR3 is CATAENTEAFF. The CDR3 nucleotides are TGTGCCACCGCCGAGAACACTGAAGCTTTCTTT.

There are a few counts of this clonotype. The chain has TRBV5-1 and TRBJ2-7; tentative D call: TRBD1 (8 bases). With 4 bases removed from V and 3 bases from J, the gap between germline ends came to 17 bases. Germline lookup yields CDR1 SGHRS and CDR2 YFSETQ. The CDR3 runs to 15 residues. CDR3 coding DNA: TGCGCCAGCAGCCCAGGACAGGGACTATTCTACGAGCAGTACTTC. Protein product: CASSPGQGLFYEQYF. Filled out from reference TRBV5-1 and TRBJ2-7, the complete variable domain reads KAGVTQTPRYLIKTRGQQVTLSCSPISGHRSVSWYQQTPGQGLQFLFEYFSETQRNKGNFPGRFSGRQFSNSRSEMNVSTLELGDSALYLCASSPGQGLFYEQYFGPGTRLTVT.

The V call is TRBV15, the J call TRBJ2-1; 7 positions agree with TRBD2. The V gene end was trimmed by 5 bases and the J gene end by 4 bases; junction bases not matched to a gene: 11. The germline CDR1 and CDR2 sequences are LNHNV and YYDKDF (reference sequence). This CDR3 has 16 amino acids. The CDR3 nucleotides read TGTGCCACCAGCGCCTCTATAGCGGGTTTTTACAATGAGCAGTTCTTC. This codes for CATSASIAGFYNEQFF.

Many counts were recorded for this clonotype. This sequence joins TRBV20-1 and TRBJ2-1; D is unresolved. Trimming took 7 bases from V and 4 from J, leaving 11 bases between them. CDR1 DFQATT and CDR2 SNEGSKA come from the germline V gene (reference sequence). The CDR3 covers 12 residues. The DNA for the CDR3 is TGCAGTGTCCCCTCACGGTACAATGAGCAGTTCTTC. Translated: CSVPSRYNEQFF.

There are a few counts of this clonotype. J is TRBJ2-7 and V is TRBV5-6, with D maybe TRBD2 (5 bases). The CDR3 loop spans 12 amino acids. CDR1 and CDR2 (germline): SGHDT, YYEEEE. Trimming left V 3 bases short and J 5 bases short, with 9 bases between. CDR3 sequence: CASSSDGNEQYF. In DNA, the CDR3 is TGTGCCAGCAGCTCTGACGGGAACGAGCAGTACTTC.

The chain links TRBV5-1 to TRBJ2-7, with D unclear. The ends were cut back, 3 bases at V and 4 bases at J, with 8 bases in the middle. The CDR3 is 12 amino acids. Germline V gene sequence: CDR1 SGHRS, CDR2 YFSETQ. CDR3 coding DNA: TGCGCCAGCAGCTCCAACTTTTACGAGCAGTACTTC. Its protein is CASSSNFYEQYF. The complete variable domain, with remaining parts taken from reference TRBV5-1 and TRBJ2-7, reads KAGVTQTPRYLIKTRGQQVTLSCSPISGHRSVSWYQQTPGQGLQFLFEYFSETQRNKGNFPGRFSGRQFSNSRSEMNVSTLELGDSALYLCASSSNFYEQYFGPGTRLTVT.

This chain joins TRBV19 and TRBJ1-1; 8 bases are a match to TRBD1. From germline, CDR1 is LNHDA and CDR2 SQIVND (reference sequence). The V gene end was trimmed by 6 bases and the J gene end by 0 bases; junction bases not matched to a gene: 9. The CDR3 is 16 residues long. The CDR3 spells CASSRRDRPMNTEAFF. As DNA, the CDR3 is TGTGCCAGTAGCCGTCGGGACAGGCCTATGAACACTGAAGCTTTCTTT. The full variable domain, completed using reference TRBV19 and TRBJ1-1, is DGGITQSPKYLFRKEGQNVTLSCEQNLNHDAMYWYRQDPGQGLRLIYYSQIVNDFQKGDIAEGYSVSREKKESFPLTVTSAQKNPTAFYLCASSRRDRPMNTEAFFGQGTRLTVV.

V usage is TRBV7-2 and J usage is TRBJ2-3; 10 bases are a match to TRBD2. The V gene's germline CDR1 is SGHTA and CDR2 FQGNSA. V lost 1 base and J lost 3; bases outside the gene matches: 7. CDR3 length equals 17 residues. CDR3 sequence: CASSLVSSGSVTDTQYF. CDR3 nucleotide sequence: TGTGCCAGCAGCTTAGTATCTAGCGGGAGTGTAACAGATACGCAGTATTTT. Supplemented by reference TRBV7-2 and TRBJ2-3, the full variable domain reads GAGVSQSPSNKVTEKGKDVELRCDPISGHTALYWYRQSLGQGLEFLIYFQGNSAPDKSGLPSDRFSAERTGGSVSTLTIQRTQQEDSAVYLCASSLVSSGSVTDTQYFGPGTRLTVL.

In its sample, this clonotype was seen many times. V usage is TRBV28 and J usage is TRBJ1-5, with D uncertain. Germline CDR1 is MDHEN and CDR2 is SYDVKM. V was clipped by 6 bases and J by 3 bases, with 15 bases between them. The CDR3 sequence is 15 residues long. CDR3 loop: CASRTNDGYNQPQHF. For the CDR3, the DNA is TGTGCCAGCAGGACTAATGACGGATACAATCAGCCCCAGCATTTT.

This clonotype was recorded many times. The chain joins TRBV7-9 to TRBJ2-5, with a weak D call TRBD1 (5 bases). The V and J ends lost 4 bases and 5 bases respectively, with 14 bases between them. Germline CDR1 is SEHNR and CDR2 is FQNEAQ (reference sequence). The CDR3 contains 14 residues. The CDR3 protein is CASSYRTSAETQYF. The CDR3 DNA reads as TGTGCCAGCAGCTACCGGACATCGGCGGAGACCCAGTACTTC.

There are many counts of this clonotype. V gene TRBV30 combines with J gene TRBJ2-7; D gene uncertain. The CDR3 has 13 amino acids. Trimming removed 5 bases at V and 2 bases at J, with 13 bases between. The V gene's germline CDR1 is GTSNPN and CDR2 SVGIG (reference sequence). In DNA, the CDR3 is TGTGCCTGGTCCCCCGAGGCAACCTACGAGCAGTACTTC. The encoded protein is CAWSPEATYEQYF.

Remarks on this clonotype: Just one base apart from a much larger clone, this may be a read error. CDR3 residues: CSVVPQLAYNEQYF. The DNA of the CDR3 is TGCAGCGTTGTACCCCAACTAGCCTACAATGAGCAGTACTTC. The chain uses TRBV29-1 and TRBJ2-1, with D perhaps TRBD2 (6 bases). The assigned J gene may be wrong: the sequence end matches TRBJ2-7 better. The CDR3 has 14 residues. Germline-derived CDR1 and CDR2 are SQVTM and ANQGSEA.

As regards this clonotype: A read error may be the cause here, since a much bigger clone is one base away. The CDR3 coding sequence is TGTGTCAGCAGCGTTAGCGGGACGACCCTCAATGAGCAGTTCTTC. This sequence encodes CVSSVSGTTLNEQFF. J is TRBJ2-1 and V is TRBV2; 8 bases line up with TRBD2. CDR1 and CDR2 (germline): SNHLY, FYNNEI. This CDR3 spans 15 amino acids.

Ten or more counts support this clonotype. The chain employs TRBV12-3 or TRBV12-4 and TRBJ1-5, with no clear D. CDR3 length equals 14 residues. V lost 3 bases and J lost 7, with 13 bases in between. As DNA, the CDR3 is TGTGCCAGCAGTTTTGTAGGTGTGGGACAGCCCCAGCATTTT. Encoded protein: CASSFVGVGQPQHF.

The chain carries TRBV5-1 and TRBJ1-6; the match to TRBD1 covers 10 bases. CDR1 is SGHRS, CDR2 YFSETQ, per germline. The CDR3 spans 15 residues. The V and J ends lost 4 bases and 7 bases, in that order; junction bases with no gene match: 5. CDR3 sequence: CASSGGTGENSPLHF. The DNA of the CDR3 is TGCGCCAGCAGCGGAGGGACAGGGGAAAATTCACCCCTCCACTTT.

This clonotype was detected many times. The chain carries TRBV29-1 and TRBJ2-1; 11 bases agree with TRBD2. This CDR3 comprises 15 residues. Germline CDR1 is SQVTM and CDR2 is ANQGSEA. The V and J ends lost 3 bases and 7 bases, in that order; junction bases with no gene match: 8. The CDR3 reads CSVERLAGKVNEQFF. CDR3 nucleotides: TGCAGCGTTGAGCGACTAGCGGGAAAGGTGAATGAGCAGTTCTTC.

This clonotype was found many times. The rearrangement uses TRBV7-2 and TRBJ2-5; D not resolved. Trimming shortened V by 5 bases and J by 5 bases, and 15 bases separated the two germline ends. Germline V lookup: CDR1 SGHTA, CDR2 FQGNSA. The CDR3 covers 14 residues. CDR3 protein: CASSRAWVGETQYF. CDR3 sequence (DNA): TGTGCCAGCAGCCGAGCATGGGTTGGGGAGACCCAGTACTTC.

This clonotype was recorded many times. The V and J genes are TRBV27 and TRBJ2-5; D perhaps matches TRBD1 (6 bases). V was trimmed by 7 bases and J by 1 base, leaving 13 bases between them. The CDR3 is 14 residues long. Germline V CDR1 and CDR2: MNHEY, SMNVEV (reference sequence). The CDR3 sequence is CASNSGQTQETQYF. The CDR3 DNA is TGTGCCAGCAATTCCGGACAGACCCAAGAGACCCAGTACTTC.

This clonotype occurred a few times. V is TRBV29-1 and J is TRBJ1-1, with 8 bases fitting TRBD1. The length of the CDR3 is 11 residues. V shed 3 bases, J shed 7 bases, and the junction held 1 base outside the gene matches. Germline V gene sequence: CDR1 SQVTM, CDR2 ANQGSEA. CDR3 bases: TGCAGCGTTGATGGACAGGGTGAAGCTTTCTTT. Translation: CSVDGQGEAFF.

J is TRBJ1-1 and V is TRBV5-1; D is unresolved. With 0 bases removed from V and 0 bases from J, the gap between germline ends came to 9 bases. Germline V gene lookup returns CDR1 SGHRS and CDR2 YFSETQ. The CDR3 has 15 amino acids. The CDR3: CASSLDRPMNTEAFF. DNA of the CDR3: TGCGCCAGCAGCTTGGACCGTCCCATGAACACTGAAGCTTTCTTT.

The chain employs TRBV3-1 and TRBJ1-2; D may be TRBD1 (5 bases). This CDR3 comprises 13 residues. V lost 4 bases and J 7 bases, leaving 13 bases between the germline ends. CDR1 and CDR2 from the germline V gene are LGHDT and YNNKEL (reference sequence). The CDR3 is CASSLQGRGGYTF. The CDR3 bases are TGTGCCAGCAGCCTCCAGGGACGCGGTGGCTACACCTTC.

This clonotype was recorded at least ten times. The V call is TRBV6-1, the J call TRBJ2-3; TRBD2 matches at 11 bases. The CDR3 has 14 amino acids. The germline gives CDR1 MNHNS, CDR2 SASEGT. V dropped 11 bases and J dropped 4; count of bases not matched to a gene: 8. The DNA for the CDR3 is TGTGCCTCCCGACTAGCGGGACGTTCAGATACGCAGTATTTT. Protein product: CASRLAGRSDTQYF.

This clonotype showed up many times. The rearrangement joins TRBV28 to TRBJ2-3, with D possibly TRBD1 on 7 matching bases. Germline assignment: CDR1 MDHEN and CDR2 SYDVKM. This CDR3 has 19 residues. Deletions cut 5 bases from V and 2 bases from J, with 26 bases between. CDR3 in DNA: TGTGCCAGCAGTCCCCTGGGACAGTTCTCCACGGGGGCCACAGATACGCAGTATTTT. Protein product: CASSPLGQFSTGATDTQYF.

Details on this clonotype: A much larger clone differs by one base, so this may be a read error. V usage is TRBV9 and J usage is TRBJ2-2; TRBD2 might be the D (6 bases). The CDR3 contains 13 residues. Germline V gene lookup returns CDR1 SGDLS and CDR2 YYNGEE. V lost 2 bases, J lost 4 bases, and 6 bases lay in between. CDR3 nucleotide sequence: TGTGCCAGCAGCGTTAGCGGCACCGGGGAGCTGTTTTTT. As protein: CASSVSGTGELFF.